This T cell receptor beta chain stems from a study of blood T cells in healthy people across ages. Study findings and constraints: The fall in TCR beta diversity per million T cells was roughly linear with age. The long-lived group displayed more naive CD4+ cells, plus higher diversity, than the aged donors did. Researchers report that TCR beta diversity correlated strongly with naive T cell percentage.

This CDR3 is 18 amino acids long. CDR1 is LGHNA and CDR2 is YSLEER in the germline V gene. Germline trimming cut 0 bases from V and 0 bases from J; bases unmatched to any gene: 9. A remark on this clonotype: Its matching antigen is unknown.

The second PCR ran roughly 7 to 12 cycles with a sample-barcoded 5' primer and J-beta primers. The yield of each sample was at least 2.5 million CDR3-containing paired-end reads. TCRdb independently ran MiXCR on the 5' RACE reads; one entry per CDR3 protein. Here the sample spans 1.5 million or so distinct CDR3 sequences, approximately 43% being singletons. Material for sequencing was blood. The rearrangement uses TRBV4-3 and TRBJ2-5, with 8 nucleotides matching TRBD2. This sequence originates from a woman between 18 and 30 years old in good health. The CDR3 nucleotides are TGCGCCAGCAGCCAAGAAAGGCTAGCGGGCCAGTACCAAGAGACCCAGTACTTC. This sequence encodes CASSQERLAGQYQETQYF.